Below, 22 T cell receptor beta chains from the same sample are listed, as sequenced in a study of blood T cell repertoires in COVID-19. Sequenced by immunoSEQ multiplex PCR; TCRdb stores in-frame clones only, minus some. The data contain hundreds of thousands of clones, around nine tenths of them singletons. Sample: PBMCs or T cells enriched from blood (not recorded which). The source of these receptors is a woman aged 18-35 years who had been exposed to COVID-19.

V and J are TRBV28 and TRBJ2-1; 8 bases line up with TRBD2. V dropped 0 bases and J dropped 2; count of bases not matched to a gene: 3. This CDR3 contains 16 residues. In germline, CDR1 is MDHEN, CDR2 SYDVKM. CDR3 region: CASSLWGAGAYNEQFF. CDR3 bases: TGTGCCAGCAGTTTATGGGGAGCGGGAGCCTACAATGAGCAGTTCTTC.

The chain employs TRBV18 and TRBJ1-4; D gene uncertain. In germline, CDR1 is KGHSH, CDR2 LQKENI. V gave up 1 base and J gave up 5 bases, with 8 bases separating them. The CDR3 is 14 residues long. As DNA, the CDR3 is TGTGCCAGCTCACCACGGGGAGGGAATGAAAAACTGTTTTTT. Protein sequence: CASSPRGGNEKLFF.

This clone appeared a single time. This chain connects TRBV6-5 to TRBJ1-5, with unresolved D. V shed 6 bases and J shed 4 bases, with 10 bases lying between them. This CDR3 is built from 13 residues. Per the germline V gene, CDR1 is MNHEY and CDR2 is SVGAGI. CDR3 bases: TGTGCCAGCAGCCCCGAAACTAATCAGCCCCAGCATTTT. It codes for CASSPETNQPQHF.

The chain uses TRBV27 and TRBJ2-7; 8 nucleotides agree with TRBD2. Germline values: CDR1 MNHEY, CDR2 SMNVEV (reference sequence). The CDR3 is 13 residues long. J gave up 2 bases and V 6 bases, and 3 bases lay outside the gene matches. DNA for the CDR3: TGTGCCAGCAGGAGCGGGGGTGCCTACGAGCAGTACTTC. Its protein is CASRSGGAYEQYF.

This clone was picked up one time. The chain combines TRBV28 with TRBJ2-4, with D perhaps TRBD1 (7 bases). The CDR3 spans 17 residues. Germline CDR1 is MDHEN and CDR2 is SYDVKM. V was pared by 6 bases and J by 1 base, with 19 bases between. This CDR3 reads CASRETGSGGAKNIQYF. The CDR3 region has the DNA TGTGCCAGCAGAGAGACAGGGAGTGGAGGGGCCAAAAACATTCAGTACTTC.

The CDR3 coding sequence is TGTGCCAGCAGTGAGTGGCTAGCGGGGGGTTACTCCTACGAGCAGTACTTC. It is translated as CASSEWLAGGYSYEQYF. The chain uses TRBV2 and TRBJ2-7; 11 nucleotides agree with TRBD2. V shed 3 bases, J shed 0 bases, and the junction held 7 bases outside the gene matches. This CDR3 contains 17 residues. The V gene's germline CDR1 is SNHLY and CDR2 FYNNEI.

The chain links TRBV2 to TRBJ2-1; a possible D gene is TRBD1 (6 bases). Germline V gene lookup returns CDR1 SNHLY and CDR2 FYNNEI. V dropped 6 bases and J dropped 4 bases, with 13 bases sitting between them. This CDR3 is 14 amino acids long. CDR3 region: CASSPGTPYNEQFF. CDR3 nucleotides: TGTGCCAGCAGCCCCGGGACACCGTACAATGAGCAGTTCTTC.

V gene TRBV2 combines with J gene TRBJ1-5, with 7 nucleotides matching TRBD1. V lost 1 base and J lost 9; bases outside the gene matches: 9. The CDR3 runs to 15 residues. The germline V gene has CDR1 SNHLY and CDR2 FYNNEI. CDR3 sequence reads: CASSEEIGTARPQHF. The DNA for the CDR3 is TGTGCCAGCAGTGAAGAAATTGGGACAGCGAGGCCCCAGCATTTT. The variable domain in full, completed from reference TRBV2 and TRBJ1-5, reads EPEVTQTPSHQVTQMGQEVILRCVPISNHLYFYWYRQILGQKVEFLVSFYNNEISEKSEIFDDQFSVERPDGSNFTLKIRSTKLEDSAMYFCASSEEIGTARPQHFGDGTRLSIL.

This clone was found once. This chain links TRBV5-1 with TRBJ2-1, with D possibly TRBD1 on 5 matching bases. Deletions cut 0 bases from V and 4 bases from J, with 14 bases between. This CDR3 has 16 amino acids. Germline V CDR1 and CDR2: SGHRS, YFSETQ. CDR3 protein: CASSLGRVPSYNEQFF. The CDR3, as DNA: TGCGCCAGCAGCTTGGGCAGGGTCCCCTCTTACAATGAGCAGTTCTTC.

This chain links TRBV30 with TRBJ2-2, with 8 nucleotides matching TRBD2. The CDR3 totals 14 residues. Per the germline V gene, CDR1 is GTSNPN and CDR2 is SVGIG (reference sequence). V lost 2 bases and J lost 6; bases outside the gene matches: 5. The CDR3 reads CAWSRTSFSGELFF. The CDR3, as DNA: TGTGCCTGGAGTAGGACTAGCTTTTCCGGGGAGCTGTTTTTT.

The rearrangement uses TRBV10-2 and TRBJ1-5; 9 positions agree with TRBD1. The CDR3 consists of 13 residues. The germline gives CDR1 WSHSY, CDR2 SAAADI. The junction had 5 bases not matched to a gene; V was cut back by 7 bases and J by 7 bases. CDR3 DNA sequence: TGCGCCAGCAATACAGGGGGCTTACAGCCCCAGCATTTT. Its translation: CASNTGGLQPQHF.

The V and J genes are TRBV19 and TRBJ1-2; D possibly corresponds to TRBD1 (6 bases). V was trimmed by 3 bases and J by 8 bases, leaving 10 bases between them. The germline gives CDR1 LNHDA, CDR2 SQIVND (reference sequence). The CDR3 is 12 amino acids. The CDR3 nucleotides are TGTGCCAGTAGTATCAAGGGGGTGGGCTACACCTTC. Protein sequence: CASSIKGVGYTF.

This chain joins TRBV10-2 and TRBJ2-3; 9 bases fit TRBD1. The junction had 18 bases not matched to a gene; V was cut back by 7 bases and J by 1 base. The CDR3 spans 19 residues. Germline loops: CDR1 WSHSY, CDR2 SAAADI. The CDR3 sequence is CASTSWTGARSTGTDTQYF. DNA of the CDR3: TGCGCCAGCACCTCATGGACAGGGGCGCGGTCCACTGGCACAGATACGCAGTATTTT.

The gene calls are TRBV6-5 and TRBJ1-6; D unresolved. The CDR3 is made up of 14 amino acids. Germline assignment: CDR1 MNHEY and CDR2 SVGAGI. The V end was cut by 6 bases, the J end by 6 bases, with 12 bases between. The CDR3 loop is CASRPRPFNSPLHF. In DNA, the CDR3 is TGTGCCAGCAGACCGCGGCCCTTTAATTCACCCCTCCACTTT.

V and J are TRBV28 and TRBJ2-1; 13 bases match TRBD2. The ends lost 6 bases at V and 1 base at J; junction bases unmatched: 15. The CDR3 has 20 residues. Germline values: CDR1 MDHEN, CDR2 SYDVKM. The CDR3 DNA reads TGTGCCAGCAGCCCTTGGACTAGCGGGAGCGCGCCCATATCCTACAATGAGCAGTTCTTC. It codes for CASSPWTSGSAPISYNEQFF.

For the CDR3, the DNA is TGTGCCAGCAGCAAAGCGAGGGCGGGGCCCTCTGGGGCCAACGTCCTGACTTTC. Protein product: CASSKARAGPSGANVLTF. V and J are TRBV21-1 and TRBJ2-6; the table names TRBD2, a call not compared with the DNA. TRBV21-1 is a recognized pseudogene. This CDR3 spans 18 amino acids.

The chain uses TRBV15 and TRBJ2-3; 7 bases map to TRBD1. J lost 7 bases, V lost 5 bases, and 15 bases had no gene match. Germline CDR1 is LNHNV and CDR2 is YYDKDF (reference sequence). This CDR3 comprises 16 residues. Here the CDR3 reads CATSDQEGGSVYTQYF. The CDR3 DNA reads TGTGCCACCAGCGACCAGGAAGGGGGCAGCGTTTATACGCAGTATTTT. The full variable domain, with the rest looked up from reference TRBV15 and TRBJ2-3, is DAMVIQNPRYQVTQFGKPVTLSCSQTLNHNVMYWYQQKSSQAPKLLFHYYDKDFNNEADTPDNFQSRRPNTSFCFLDIRSPGLGDTAMYLCATSDQEGGSVYTQYFGPGTRLTVL.

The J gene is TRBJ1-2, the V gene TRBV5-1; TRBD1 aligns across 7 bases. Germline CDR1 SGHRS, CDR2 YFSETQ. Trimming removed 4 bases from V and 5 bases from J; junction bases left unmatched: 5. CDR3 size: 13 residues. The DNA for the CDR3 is TGCGCCAGCAGCCCGGGACAGAGATATGGCTACACCTTC. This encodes CASSPGQRYGYTF.

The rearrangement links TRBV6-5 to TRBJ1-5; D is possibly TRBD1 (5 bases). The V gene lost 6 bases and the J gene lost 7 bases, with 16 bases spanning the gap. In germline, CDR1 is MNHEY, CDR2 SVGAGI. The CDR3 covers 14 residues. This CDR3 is CASSPGGGRQPQHF. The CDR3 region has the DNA TGTGCCAGCAGCCCGGGGGGAGGGAGACAGCCCCAGCATTTT.

The CDR3 loop reads CASSFEDRTEAFF. Here the CDR3 DNA reads TGTGCCAGCAGTTTCGAAGACAGGACTGAAGCTTTCTTT. V gene TRBV28 combines with J gene TRBJ1-1; a possible D gene is TRBD1 (6 bases). The CDR3 covers 13 residues. Germline-derived CDR1 and CDR2 are MDHEN and SYDVKM. The germline V and J ends were trimmed by 3 bases and 5 bases, with 10 bases remaining between them.

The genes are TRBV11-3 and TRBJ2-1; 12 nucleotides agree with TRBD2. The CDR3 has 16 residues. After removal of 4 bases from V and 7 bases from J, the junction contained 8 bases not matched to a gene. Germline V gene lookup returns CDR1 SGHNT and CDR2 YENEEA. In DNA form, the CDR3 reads TGTGCCAGCAGCTCCCTAGCGGGAGGGGGGAAGAATGAGCAGTTCTTC. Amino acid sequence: CASSSLAGGGKNEQFF.

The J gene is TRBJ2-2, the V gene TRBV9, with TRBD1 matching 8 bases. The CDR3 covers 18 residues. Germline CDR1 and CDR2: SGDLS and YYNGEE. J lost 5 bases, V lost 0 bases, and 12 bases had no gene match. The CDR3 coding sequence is TGTGCCAGCAGCGTAGGGGGGACAGGCGCCCGCTTAACCGGGGAGCTGTTTTTT. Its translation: CASSVGGTGARLTGELFF.